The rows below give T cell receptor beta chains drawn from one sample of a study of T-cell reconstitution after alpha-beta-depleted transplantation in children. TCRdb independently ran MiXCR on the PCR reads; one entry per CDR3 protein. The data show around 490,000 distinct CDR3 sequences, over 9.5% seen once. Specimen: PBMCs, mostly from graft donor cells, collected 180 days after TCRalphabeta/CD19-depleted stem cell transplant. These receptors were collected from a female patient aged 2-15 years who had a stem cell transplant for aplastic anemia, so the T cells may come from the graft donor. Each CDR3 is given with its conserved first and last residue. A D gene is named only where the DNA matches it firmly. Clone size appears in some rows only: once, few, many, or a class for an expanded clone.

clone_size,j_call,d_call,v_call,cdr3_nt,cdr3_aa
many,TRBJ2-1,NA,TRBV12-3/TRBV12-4,TGTGCCAGCAGTTATGTGAGCTCCTACAATGAGCAGTTCTTC,CASSYVSSYNEQFF
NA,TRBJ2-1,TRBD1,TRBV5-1,TGCGCCAGCAGCCTGCCGGGACAGGGGATCAATGAGCAGTTCTTC,CASSLPGQGINEQFF
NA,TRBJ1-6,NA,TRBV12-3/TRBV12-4,TGTGCCAGCAGTCCCAGAGGGTGGGGGTCACCCCTCCACTTT,CASSPRGWGSPLHF
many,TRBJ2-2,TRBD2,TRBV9,TGTGCCAGCAGCCCTACTAGCGGGGCGAACACCGGGGAGCTGTTTTTT,CASSPTSGANTGELFF
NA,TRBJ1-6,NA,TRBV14,TGTGCCAGCAGCCAAGATTTGGGGGGATCACCCCTCCACTTT,CASSQDLGGSPLHF
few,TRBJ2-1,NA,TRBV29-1,TGCAGCGTTGAGAGGCCCAGGGATACCTACAATGAGCAGTTCTTC,CSVERPRDTYNEQFF
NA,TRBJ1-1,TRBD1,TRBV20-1,TGCAGTGCTAGAACGACAGGGGTCACTGAAGCTTTCTTT,CSARTTGVTEAFF
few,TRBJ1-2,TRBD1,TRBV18,TGTGCCAGCTCACCACGGCCCGACAGGGATGATGGCTACACCTTC,CASSPRPDRDDGYTF
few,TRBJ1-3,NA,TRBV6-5,TGTGCCAGCATTCAAACATTCTCTGGAAACACCATATATTTT,CASIQTFSGNTIYF
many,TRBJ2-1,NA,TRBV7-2,TGTGCCAGCAGTACGACGTGGCGAACCCTCCATGAGCAGTTCTTC,CASSTTWRTLHEQFF
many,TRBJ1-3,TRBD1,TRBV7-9,TGTGCCAGCAGCGCGGACAGGGGACCTGGAAACACCATATATTTT,CASSADRGPGNTIYF
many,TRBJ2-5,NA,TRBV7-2,TGTGCCAGCAGCTCCATTGACAGACAAGAGACCCAGTACTTC,CASSSIDRQETQYF
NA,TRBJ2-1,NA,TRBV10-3,TGTGCCATCAGTGAAAGGAGGGAGGAAAAGCAGTTCTTC,CAISERREEKQFF
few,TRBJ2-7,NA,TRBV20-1,TGCAGTGCTAGAGAGGGCAGCTCCTACGAGCAGTACTTC,CSAREGSSYEQYF
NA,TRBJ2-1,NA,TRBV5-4,TGTGCCAGCAGCTTGCCCTCTCCGTCAAGCGCGGTCTACAATGAGCAGTTCTTC,CASSLPSPSSAVYNEQFF
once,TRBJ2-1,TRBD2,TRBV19,TGTGCCAGTAGTACCCTACTAGCGGCGTTCCGGAATGAGCAGTTCTTC,CASSTLLAAFRNEQFF
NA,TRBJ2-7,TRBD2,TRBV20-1,TGCAGTGCTAGGACTAGCGGGAGTCGGTTGTACGAGCAGTACTTC,CSARTSGSRLYEQYF
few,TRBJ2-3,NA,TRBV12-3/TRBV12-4,TGTGCCAGCAGCGGGTCGAAGAGAGGCCTCCAGACAGATACGCAGTATTTT,CASSGSKRGLQTDTQYF
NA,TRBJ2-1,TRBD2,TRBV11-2,TGTGCCAGCAGCTTAGATAAAACTAGCGGGAGCTCATACAATGAGCAGTTCTTC,CASSLDKTSGSSYNEQFF
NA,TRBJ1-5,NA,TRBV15,TGTGCCACCAGCAGAGAAGGGAACAGCGGTCAGCCCCAGCATTTT,CATSREGNSGQPQHF
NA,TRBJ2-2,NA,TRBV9,TGTGCCAGCAGCGTAGAGACACTGAACACCGGGGAGCTGTTTTTT,CASSVETLNTGELFF
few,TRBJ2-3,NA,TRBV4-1,TGCGCCAGCAGCCAAGACATCGCTCGCACAGATACGCAGTATTTT,CASSQDIARTDTQYF
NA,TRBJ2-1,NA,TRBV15,TGTGCCACCAGCAGAGCTGAGCGGACTCCCTACAATGAGCAGTTCTTC,CATSRAERTPYNEQFF
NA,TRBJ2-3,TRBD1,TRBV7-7,TGTGCCAGCAGCCTGTACCCGGGACAGGGCCCTCGAAATACGCAGTATTTT,CASSLYPGQGPRNTQYF
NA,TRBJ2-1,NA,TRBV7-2,TGTGCCAGCAGCTACCGTGGAGGGCCTAATGAGCAGTTCTTC,CASSYRGGPNEQFF
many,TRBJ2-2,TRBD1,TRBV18,TGTGCCAGCTCACCAAGACAGGGGGACACCGGGGAGCTGTTTTTT,CASSPRQGDTGELFF
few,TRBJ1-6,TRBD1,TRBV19,TGTGCCAGTGGATCTGACAGGGCCAATTCACCCCTCCACTTT,CASGSDRANSPLHF
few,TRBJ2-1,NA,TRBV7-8,TGTGCCAGCAGTCCACCCCGGGTGAGGGACAATGAGCAGTTCTTC,CASSPPRVRDNEQFF
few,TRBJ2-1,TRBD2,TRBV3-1,TGTGCCAGCAGCCATAGGCTAGCGGGAGGGGAGGAGCAGTTCTTC,CASSHRLAGGEEQFF
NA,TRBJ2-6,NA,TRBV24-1,TGTGCCACCAGTGATGGACTTACAGGGACTGGGGCCAACGTCCTGACTTTC,CATSDGLTGTGANVLTF
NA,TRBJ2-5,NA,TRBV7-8,TGTGCCAGCAGCTTATTAACATTTCAAGAGACCCAGTACTTC,CASSLLTFQETQYF
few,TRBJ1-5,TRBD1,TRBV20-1,TGCAGTGCTGTCCGTACAGGGGGCCATTATGGCAATCAGCCCCAGCATTTT,CSAVRTGGHYGNQPQHF
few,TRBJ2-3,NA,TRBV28,TGTGCCAGCGGGATTAGCTTCGGGCTGGGAAGAGATACGCAGTATTTT,CASGISFGLGRDTQYF